This TCR beta chain was identified during a study of radiotherapy plus CTLA-4 blockade in lung cancer. Study information: Disease control was present in around a third of patients, and objective responses in around 18%. Findings of the study overall: Alongside interferon-beta, early blood T cell clone dynamics were reportedly the best predictor of response.

Clones were read by immunoSEQ multiplex PCR, and TCRdb kept only the in-frame ones, dropping some. In the table there are about 120,000 clones, around 75% of which are singletons. This clone showed up just a few times. Its antigen remains unknown. The CDR3 runs 13 residues. V shed 1 base and J shed 0 bases, with 4 bases lying between them. The germline V gene has CDR1 SGHKS and CDR2 YYEKEE (reference sequence). The sequencing used peripheral blood, collected from a patient treated with radiotherapy plus ipilimumab. The chain carries TRBV5-5 and TRBJ1-1; the D is unclear. The TCR originated in a human donor with non-small cell lung cancer who had a partial response to radiotherapy plus ipilimumab. The CDR3 DNA follows: TGTGCCAGCAGCTTGTTAATGAACACTGAAGCTTTCTTT. Translated: CASSLLMNTEAFF.